Each of the 3 T cell receptor beta chains below was sequenced from the same sample in a study of cytomegalovirus exposure and HLA in healthy donors (dated by TCRdb to 2017 to 2019). The library was made by the immunoSEQ multiplex PCR assay. For the multiplex PCR, a mixture combining 60 forward primers for TCR Vbeta segments and 13 reverse primers for TCR Jbeta segments was used. In TCRdb, the immuneACCESS table is reduced to in-frame sequences with V and J assigned. These tables do not hold every clone; where another copy was compared, an unresolved V gene accounts for under half, and the others remain unexplained. Across this sample there are over 150,000 clones, with approximately 80% seen only once. Together, the top ten hold 2.6% of the sample. Sequencing used PBMCs. Receptors originate from a woman between 40 and 55 years old in good health and CMV-seropositive.

This chain joins TRBV7-2 and TRBJ2-5; perhaps TRBD1 as D (6 bases). Trimming removed 3 bases from V and 1 base from J, with 18 bases in between. CDR1 SGHTA and CDR2 FQGNSA come from the germline V gene. This CDR3 has 17 amino acids. The CDR3 nucleotides are TGTGCCAGCAGCTTTAGGACAGCGCTAAACTTCCAAGAGACCCAGTACTTC. Amino acid sequence: CASSFRTALNFQETQYF. Variable domain in full (rest from reference TRBV7-2 and TRBJ2-5): GAGVSQSPSNKVTEKGKDVELRCDPISGHTALYWYRQSLGQGLEFLIYFQGNSAPDKSGLPSDRFSAERTGGSVSTLTIQRTQQEDSAVYLCASSFRTALNFQETQYFGPGTRLLVL.

This chain joins TRBV7-9 and TRBJ2-7; 14 bases fit TRBD2. CDR3 length: 15 amino acids. Trimming cost V 4 bases and J 2 bases; bases outside gene matches: 1. Germline V gives CDR1 SEHNR, CDR2 FQNEAQ (reference sequence). The CDR3 nucleotides read TGTGCCAGCAGCTGGGGACTAGCGGGGGCCTACGAGCAGTACTTC. Amino acid sequence: CASSWGLAGAYEQYF.

The J gene is TRBJ2-2, the V gene TRBV7-8; 11 bases are a match to TRBD2. Losses at the gene ends were 5 bases for V and 2 bases for J; bases not matched to a gene: 4. In germline, CDR1 is SGHVS, CDR2 FQNEAQ. CDR3 size: 16 residues. CDR3 bases: TGTGCCAGCAGCCCACTAGCGGGGGTTAACACCGGGGAGCTGTTTTTT. Translation gives CASSPLAGVNTGELFF.